This TCR beta chain was recovered during a study of cytomegalovirus exposure and HLA in healthy donors. The PCR had 60 Vbeta and 13 Jbeta primers. Produced via immunoSEQ multiplex PCR; TCRdb's table is partial and in-frame only. The data contain around 110,000 clones, approximately 72% of them singletons. Trimming shortened V by 3 bases and J by 1 base, and 15 bases separated the two germline ends. The germline V gene encodes CDR1 SGDLS and CDR2 YYNGEE. The CDR3 runs 16 residues. J is TRBJ2-3 and V is TRBV9, with TRBD2 as a possible D gene (6 bases). Sequencing was performed on PBMCs. The receptor comes from a man aged 18 to 30 in good health and CMV-seronegative. CDR3 amino acids: CASSETPGLGTDTQYF. CDR3 bases: TGTGCCAGCAGCGAGACCCCGGGACTCGGCACAGATACGCAGTATTTT.